This TCR beta chain was identified in a study of cytomegalovirus exposure and HLA in healthy donors (dated by TCRdb to about 2017). Turning to the overall study: In an earlier analysis of several hundred of the donors, about 260 Gb of sequence data and 90 million to 120 million unique TCR beta sequences from about 179 million T cells were reported. Approximately 310 gigabases of sequencing data and tens of millions of unique TCR sequences were included in an early release covering around 600 HLA-typed donors. Of the roughly 400 genotyped donors, about 80% fell in the genetic ancestry cluster associated with self-reported Caucasian donors. The study aimed to test whether signatures of past pathogen exposure could be identified by cataloging public T cell receptors. The T cell repertoires of 670 or so subjects were profiled by immunosequencing and related to cytomegalovirus serostatus. In addition to the first cohort of roughly 670 subjects, a separate validation cohort of under 150 different subjects was used. To predict cytomegalovirus infection status, the study combined high-throughput TCR immunosequencing, statistical association of individual TCRs with disease status, and machine learning. A later analysis re-examined previously published TCR beta repertoires from more than 650 donors and added high-resolution HLA genotyping to investigate patterns of TCR occurrence. Rather than drawing on any new phenotypic data, the later analysis identified candidate immune exposures from TCR beta sequences and the way those sequences occurred across donors. An earlier analysis of 450 to 750 of the donors used high-throughput TCR beta sequencing to judge whether each TCR beta V gene segment behaved as functional or pseudogenic. Donor age, sex, ethnicity and CMV serostatus were collected together with the repertoire data. A later genetic analysis took genome-wide SNP genotypes for about 55% of the 666 donors and used that subset as a discovery cohort. All discovery cohort repertoires had been generated on a single sequencing platform. Both class I and class II loci were covered by HLA typing, at four-digit resolution. The number of donors typed differed by locus, with roughly 629-640 for A, B, C, DRB1 and DQB1, around 500 for DQA1, 600 to 610 for DPA1, and over 400 for DPB1. Roughly 5 DR-DQ haplotypes were handled as single units for association and clustering, since linkage in the cohort was strong. Among 300 to 500 genotyped donors of the cohort, an average of about 220,000 unique TCR beta nucleotide sequences was sequenced per donor, of which 15% to 20% were non-productive. What the study reported, not specific to this receptor: In a later analysis, most CMV-associated TCR beta chains were found to appear HLA-restricted, with HLA associations seemingly driven largely by CMV exposure. A further reported finding was that TCR beta sequences accurately predicted the HLA-A and HLA-B alleles for most subjects in the first cohort. Roughly uniform sequencing depth across donors was assumed in presence/absence analyses, although this assumption may not hold. An association between a missense DCLRE1C variant and V-gene and J-gene trimming of TCR beta chains was found in a later genetic analysis and replicated in an independent cohort. Because counts were too low, approximately 18 rarely observed V segments, including chromosome 9 orphons, were excluded from the earlier analysis of several hundred of the donors. The cohort was sequenced for TCR beta chains only, and without alpha or paired-chain data the features that could be detected were limited. Assigning TCR associations to individual alleles was difficult when HLA alleles, especially DR and DQ, strongly co-occurred. A total of fewer than 200 TCR beta chains were listed by the study as associated with cytomegalovirus. Because HLA typing was missing for some donors at each locus, association tests included only the typed subset. In both the original and validation cohorts, the classifier was reported to diagnose cytomegalovirus status with high specificity and sensitivity. While some public TCRs were present in many individuals, most TCR sequences turned up only very rarely across donors. According to the authors, the approach could potentially be generalized to other disease states and immunological phenotypes. In a later genetic analysis, fewer N-insertions in productive TCRs were reported among donors in an Asian-associated ancestry cluster than the roughly 640-donor mean. A later analysis found that HLA-associated TCR beta chains were more clonally expanded and had lower generation probabilities than equally common non-associated chains. The only immune exposure information available for the cohort was CMV serostatus. According to a later analysis, parvovirus B19, influenza, CMV and Epstein-Barr virus appeared linked to several top co-occurrence clusters. A later analysis found that TCR association rates varied across HLA loci, with DRB1 alleles showing the most associated TCRs and HLA-C alleles the fewest. A cluster of highly shared sequence variants was judged likely to be a technical artifact of the sequencing pipeline. Correlated functional status among segregating V segments might reflect linkage disequilibrium, but an unknown experimental factor could not be ruled out. A few of the identified cytomegalovirus-associated TCR beta chains were confirmed in vitro to be specific for cytomegalovirus antigens. At a false discovery rate of 0.05, a later analysis linked 16,951 TCR beta sequences to specific HLA alleles. In an earlier analysis of some 500 of the donors, most TCR beta V segments appeared in productive rearrangements about 87% or about 30% of the time, broadly matching IMGT annotations.

Receptors were amplified or captured by the immunoSEQ multiplex PCR assay. A mixture of 60 forward primers for TCR Vbeta segments and 13 reverse primers for TCR Jbeta segments was used in the multiplex PCR. The CDR3 region of rearranged TCR beta genes was amplified from genomic DNA with a multiplex PCR assay. The amplified TCR beta libraries were sequenced on the Illumina HiSeq System as 87-base-pair reads. The authors' pipeline ran thus. A later analysis tallied 70 million to 100 million unique TCR beta chains across the 640 or so repertoires, and approximately 9.9 million of those chains were shared by two or more donors. Raw reads were error-corrected and collapsed into unique sequences by a nearest-neighbor algorithm in which closely related sequences were merged to remove PCR and sequencing errors. CDR3 sequences were aligned to IMGT reference sequences to assign V, D and J gene segments. For a sequence to be retained, a match of at least six nucleotides was required to both a V gene segment and a J gene segment. A rearrangement was called productive if the CDR3 had no stop codons and remained in frame with V and J, and every other rearrangement was called non-productive. Following IMGT convention, CDR3 was defined as the stretch from the second conserved V-encoded cysteine up to the conserved J-encoded phenylalanine. In an earlier analysis of around 570 of the donors, sequences lacking an unambiguous match to a single V gene segment were excluded. In an earlier analysis of 587 of the donors, V segments were called functional above 56.7% productive rearrangements and were called segregating when the between-donor standard deviation exceeded 5%. A statistical classification framework was built to diagnose cytomegalovirus status from the catalog of TCR beta chain sequences. In a later analysis, TCR nucleotide sequences were compared against IMGT/GENE-DB human TR gene sequences so that V and J genes could be assigned. Using the TCRdist pipeline, a later analysis assigned CDR3 sequences along with most-parsimonious VDJ recombination scenarios. In a later analysis, every TCR beta chain was defined by the combination of its CDR3 amino acid sequence and its V-gene family, and reads without a unique V-gene family were dropped. In a later analysis, 550 to 650 highly shared, low-generation-probability nucleotide sequences were removed to address suspected cross-contamination and a sequencing artifact. For each public chain, a later analysis derived a clonal expansion index from normalized ranks of inferred template counts within each repertoire. In a later analysis, generation probabilities were computed with a VDJ recombination model fitted to out-of-frame rearrangements, and the resulting probabilities were checked against IGoR. In a later analysis, hypergeometric tests were used to score TCR-TCR, TCR-HLA and TCR-CMV co-occurrence, with a repertoire-size bias correction applied to TCR pairs. In a later analysis, false discovery rates were estimated by permuting HLA or CMV assignments 20 times. In a later analysis, co-occurring TCRs were grouped with DBSCAN, and TCRdist sequence similarity was added when clustering was performed within HLA-allele-positive subsets. For co-occurrence clustering, repertoires with fewer than 30,000 or more than 120,000 public chains were excluded, along with roughly 5 repertoires with anomalous nucleotide sharing. The source is immuneACCESS, and TCRdb retained only in-frame sequences with V and J called. Part of the clones is not carried over; for the studies checked, unresolved V genes explain less than half of this, and the remainder is unexplained. V, J and clone size are taken as reported in that table, and D and trimming were inferred from the DNA itself. This sample lists 90,000 to 120,000 clones; 77% were detected once. Clones ranked in the top ten supply 3.5% to 5% of the sample.

In the case of this clone: Its antigen specificity is not known. Base qualities are missing; no much larger clone stands one base away.

The cohort was made up of 500 to 850 healthy bone marrow donors. Cohort members were all nominally healthy when sampled, although unrecorded immune exposures were likely present. The donor tested CMV seronegative, placing the donor among the 350 or so seronegative members of the cohort. Every donor gave a peripheral blood sample, and the peripheral blood mononuclear cells from that sample were used for TCR beta sequencing. Genomic DNA extraction from the blood cell samples was performed with the Qiagen DNeasy Blood Extraction Kit. This sequence was found in a male donor in good health and CMV-seronegative. Sequencing used PBMCs.

The CDR3 has the sequence CASSPTLDRTNTEAFF. Read as DNA, the sequence is TGTGCCAGCAGCCCTACCCTGGACAGGACTAACACTGAAGCTTTCTTT. The V gene is TRBV5-4 and the J gene is TRBJ1-1, with 7 junctional bases fitting TRBD1. Relative to germline, V is missing 4 bases and J is missing 2 bases, with 11 bases of the junction outside any gene match. The CDR3 contains 16 residues, cysteine and phenylalanine counted. The retained sequence is limited to the CDR3, 48 bases, with the frame set at the first base. CDR1 and CDR2 are drawn from the germline V gene (reference sequence): SGHNT, YYREEE.